This record covers a single T cell receptor beta chain. Its antigen is as yet unknown. Per the germline V gene, CDR1 is SNHLY and CDR2 is FYNNEI. V was pared by 6 bases and J by 1 base, with 8 bases of the junction left unmatched. The length of the CDR3 is 17 residues. These data are taken from a study of T cells in narcolepsy. Across the whole study: Patients with NT1 or NT2 and healthy control donors were enrolled.

Study results and limitations: Same-patient CSF and blood CD4+ T cell clonotypes included HCRT-specific and TRIB2-specific autoreactive ones. Autoreactive clonotypes reportedly recurred in blood of same and different patients, not controls. No autoreactive T cell clone sequences appeared in some memory CD4+ repertoires.

The data were produced by immunoSEQ multiplex PCR, yet TCRdb's version contains in-frame clones alone and is incomplete. Here the sample spans about 30,000 clones, about 83% being singletons. The origin of this receptor is a human donor with narcolepsy. Sequencing was carried out using CD45RA- memory CD4+ T cells from PBMCs. This chain connects TRBV2 to TRBJ2-6; 8 bases map to TRBD2. In nucleotides, the CDR3 is TGTGCCAGCAGCGTTTGGCGGGGGGCTTCTGGGGCCAACGTCCTGACTTTC. This translates into CASSVWRGASGANVLTF. Based on the CDR3 plus reference TRBV2 and TRBJ2-6, the full variable domain is EPEVTQTPSHQVTQMGQEVILRCVPISNHLYFYWYRQILGQKVEFLVSFYNNEISEKSEIFDDQFSVERPDGSNFTLKIRSTKLEDSAMYFCASSVWRGASGANVLTFGAGSRLTVL.